This T cell receptor (beta chain) was sequenced in a study of blood T cell repertoires in COVID-19. About the research overall: Acute and convalescent COVID-19 samples came from the United States, Italy and Spain. The cDNA or gDNA used as material had been derived from T cells, B-cell-depleted T cells, or PBMCs.

As handled by the study authors: Estimates of nucleated cell counts were drawn from the amplification of reference gene primers. This table comes from immunoSEQ multiplex PCR, and its TCRdb copy is limited to in-frame clones, with some not included. V, J and clone size were drawn from that table, and D and trimming were deduced from the DNA. There are fewer than 450,000 clones in the sample; about 90% occur only once, and 0.6% lies in the top ten. V trimming: 3 bases; J trimming: 3 bases; junction bases outside the gene matches: 3. Per the germline V gene, CDR1 is KGHSH and CDR2 is LQKENI. The CDR3 spans 15 residues. Participants had their cohort set by participant-reported clinical history.

The sequenced material came from PBMCs or T cells enriched from blood (not recorded which). The V and J genes are TRBV18 and TRBJ1-2; 11 bases are shared with TRBD1. The source of this sequence is a man aged 18-30 years who had recovered from COVID-19. The CDR3 protein is CASSPSGQGDYGYTF. The CDR3 DNA sequence: TGTGCCAGCTCACCTTCGGGACAGGGGGACTATGGCTACACCTTC.